This T cell receptor (beta chain) derives from a study of cytomegalovirus exposure and HLA in healthy donors. On the study more broadly: Counted in an early data release were roughly 81 million unique TCRs from HLA-typed donors.

The study's findings and limits: Accurate HLA-A and HLA-B prediction from TCR beta sequences was reported for most subjects. CMV serostatus was the sole immune exposure information available.

Primers included in the PCR were 60 Vbeta and 13 Jbeta primers. Sequencing used immunoSEQ multiplex PCR; TCRdb keeps in-frame clones, though not all of them. The table records about 140,000 clones, around 59% of them present only once. V lost 3 bases to trimming and J lost 2 bases; unmatched junction nucleotides: 7. The CDR3 sequence is 15 residues long. Per germline, CDR1 SEHNR and CDR2 FQNEAQ (reference sequence). About this clone: As yet, its antigen is unknown.

Sequencing input: PBMCs. The sequence came from a male donor in good health and CMV-seronegative. This chain links TRBV7-9 with TRBJ2-7; 7 nucleotides align to TRBD2. The DNA for the CDR3 is TGTGCCAGCAGCTTGGGGCTAGCGGAAACCTACGAGCAGTACTTC. This encodes CASSLGLAETYEQYF.